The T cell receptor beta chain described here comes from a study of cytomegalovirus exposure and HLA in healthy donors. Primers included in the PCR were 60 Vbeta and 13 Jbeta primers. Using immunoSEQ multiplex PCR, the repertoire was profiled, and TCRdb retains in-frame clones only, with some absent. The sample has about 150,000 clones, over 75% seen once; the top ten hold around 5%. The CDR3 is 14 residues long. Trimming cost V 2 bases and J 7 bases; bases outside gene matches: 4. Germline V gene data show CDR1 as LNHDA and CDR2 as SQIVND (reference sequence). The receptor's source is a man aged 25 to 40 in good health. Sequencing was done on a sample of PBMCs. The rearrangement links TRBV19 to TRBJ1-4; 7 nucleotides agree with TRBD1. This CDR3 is CASSIRPGGEKLFF. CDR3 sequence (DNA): TGTGCCAGTAGTATACGACCAGGGGGTGAAAAACTGTTTTTT.